The clone carrying this T cell receptor (beta chain) appeared a single time. Its target is not known. This CDR3 contains 15 residues. V gave up 5 bases and J gave up 9 bases, with 24 bases separating them. Germline CDR1 reads SGHKS; CDR2 reads YYEKEE (reference sequence). The researchers produced TCR beta cDNA from approximately 540 ng total RNA with a constant-region primer. Libraries of TCR beta came from three nested multiplex PCR rounds with slightly modified ARM-PCR. Both of the initial two PCR rounds ran for nine to eleven cycles and employed TRBV1-TRBV30 forward primers alongside a C-beta reverse primer. TCRdb redid the calling of the multiplex PCR reads with MiXCR, one entry per CDR3 protein. The sample shows 20,000 to 25,000 distinct CDR3 sequences, under 75% of them seen only once. The data were taken from a study of tumor-infiltrating lymphocytes in primary liver carcinoma. General observations from the study: Blood had a significantly lower top-250-clone fraction than tumors did (p = 0.039).

Unsorted bulk tissue (roughly 18-32 mg) underwent RNA and DNA co-extraction. Each sampled tumor had five separate regions taken from it. The sequence was obtained from a man aged 40-49 years with primary liver carcinoma and hepatitis B virus infection. The V gene is TRBV5-5, the J gene TRBJ2-7; possible D gene TRBD1, 5 bases. Sequenced: liver tumor tissue from sampling region 1. Subset here: tumor region T1, superior pole. The CDR3 nucleotides read TGTGCCAGCAGGCAGGGATTACAGAACTCCTGCGTGCAGTACGTC. Amino acid sequence: CASRQGLQNSCVQYV.